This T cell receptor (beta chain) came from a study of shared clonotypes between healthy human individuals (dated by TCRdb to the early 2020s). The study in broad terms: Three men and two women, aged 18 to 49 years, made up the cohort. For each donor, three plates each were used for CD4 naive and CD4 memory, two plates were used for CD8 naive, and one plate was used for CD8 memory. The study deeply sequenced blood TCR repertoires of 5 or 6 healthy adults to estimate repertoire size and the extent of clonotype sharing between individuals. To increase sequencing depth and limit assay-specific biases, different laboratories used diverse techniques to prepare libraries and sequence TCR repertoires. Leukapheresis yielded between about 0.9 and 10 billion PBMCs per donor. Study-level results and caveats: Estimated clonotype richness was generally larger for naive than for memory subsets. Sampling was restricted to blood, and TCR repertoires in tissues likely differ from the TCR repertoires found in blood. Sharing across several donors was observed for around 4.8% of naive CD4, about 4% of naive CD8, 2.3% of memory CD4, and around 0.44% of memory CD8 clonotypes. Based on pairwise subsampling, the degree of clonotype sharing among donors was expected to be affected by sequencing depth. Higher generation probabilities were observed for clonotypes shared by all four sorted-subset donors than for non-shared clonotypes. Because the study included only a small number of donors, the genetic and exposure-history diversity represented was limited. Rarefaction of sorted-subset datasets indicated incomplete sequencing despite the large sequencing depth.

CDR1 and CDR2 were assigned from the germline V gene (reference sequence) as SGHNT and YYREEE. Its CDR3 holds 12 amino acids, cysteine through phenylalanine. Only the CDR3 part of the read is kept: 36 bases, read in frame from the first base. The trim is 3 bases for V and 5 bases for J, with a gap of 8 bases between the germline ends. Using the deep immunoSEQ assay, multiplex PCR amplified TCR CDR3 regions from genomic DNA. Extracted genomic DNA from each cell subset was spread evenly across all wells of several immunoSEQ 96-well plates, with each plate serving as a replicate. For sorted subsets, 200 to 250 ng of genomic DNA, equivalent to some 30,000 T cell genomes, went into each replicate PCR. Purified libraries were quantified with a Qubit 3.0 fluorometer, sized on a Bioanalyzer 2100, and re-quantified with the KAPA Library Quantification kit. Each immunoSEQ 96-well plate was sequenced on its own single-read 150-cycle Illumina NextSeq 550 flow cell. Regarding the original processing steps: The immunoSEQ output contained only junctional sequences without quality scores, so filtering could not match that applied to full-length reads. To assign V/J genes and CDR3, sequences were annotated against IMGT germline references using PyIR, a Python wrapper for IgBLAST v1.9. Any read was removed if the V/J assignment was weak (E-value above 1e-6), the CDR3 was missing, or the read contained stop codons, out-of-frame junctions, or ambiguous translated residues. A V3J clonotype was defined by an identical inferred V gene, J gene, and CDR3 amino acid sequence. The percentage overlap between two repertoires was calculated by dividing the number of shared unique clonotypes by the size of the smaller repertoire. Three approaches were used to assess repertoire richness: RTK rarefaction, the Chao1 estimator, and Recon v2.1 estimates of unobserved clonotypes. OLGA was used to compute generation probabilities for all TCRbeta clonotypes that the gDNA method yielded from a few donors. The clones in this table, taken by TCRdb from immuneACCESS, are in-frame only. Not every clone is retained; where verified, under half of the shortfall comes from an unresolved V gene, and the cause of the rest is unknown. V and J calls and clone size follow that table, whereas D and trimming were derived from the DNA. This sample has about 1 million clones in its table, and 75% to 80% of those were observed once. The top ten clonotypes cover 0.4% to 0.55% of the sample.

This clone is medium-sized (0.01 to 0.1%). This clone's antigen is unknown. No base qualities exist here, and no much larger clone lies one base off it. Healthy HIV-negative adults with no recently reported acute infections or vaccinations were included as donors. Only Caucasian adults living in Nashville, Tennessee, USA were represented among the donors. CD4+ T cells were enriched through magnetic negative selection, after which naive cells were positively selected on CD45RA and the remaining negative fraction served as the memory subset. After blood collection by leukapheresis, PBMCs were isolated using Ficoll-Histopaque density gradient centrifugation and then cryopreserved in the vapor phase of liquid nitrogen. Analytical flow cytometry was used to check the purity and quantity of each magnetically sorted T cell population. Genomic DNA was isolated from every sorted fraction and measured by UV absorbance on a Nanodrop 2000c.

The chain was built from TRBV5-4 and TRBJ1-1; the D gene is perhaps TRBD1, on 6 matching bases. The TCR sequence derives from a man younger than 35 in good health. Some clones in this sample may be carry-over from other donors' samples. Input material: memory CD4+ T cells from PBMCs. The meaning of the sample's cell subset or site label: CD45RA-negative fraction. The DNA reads TGTGCCAGCAGCTCCAGGGGTACTGAAGCTTTCTTT. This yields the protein CASSSRGTEAFF.